The TCR beta chain described here comes from a study of shared clonotypes between healthy human individuals. Repertoires were generated with immunoSEQ multiplex PCR, while TCRdb's copy carries only in-frame clones and drops some. Found here are some 450,000 clones, roughly four fifths of them singletons; the top ten hold more than 10%. The CDR3 is made up of 15 amino acids. Per germline, CDR1 SGHAT and CDR2 FQNNGV. This clone showed up many times. The study enrolled healthy HIV-negative adults without recent acute infections or vaccinations as donors. The chain is built from TRBV11-2 and TRBJ2-5; 8 nucleotides align to TRBD2. Gene TRBJ2-7 matches the end of the DNA better, so the J call may be wrong. The TCR originated in a woman aged 40 to 49 in good health. Some clones in this sample may be carry-over from other donors' samples. Sequenced sample: PBMCs. CDR3 in amino acids: CASSFQTGTRNEQYF. CDR3 nucleotide sequence: TGTGCCAGCAGCTTTCAGACCGGGACTAGGAACGAGCAGTACTTC.